A single T cell receptor (beta chain) is shown here with its context. Its antigen is not known. This sample was taken from a study of cytomegalovirus exposure and HLA in healthy donors. The overall study: An analysis done earlier identified about 120 million unique TCR beta sequences from about 180 million T cells. General study points: A few of the chains that were CMV-associated were confirmed in vitro to be specific for CMV antigens. Later analysis demonstrated an association between a missense DCLRE1C variant and TCR beta V- and J-gene trimming.

Both 60 Vbeta primers and 13 Jbeta primers went into the PCR. Authors' analysis steps: About 12 million shared chains were among the 80 million or so unique TCR beta chains that a later analysis counted. The method was immunoSEQ multiplex PCR; TCRdb's version includes in-frame clones alone and lacks a portion of them. That table supplies the V and J calls and clone size; D and trimming were determined from the DNA. The top ten clones hold over 10% of a sample with 100,000 to 150,000 clones, roughly four fifths of them seen once. The V end was cut by 5 bases, the J end by 4 bases, with 15 bases between. Germline V lookup: CDR1 SEHNR, CDR2 FQNEAQ (reference sequence). The CDR3 has 15 residues.

The sample comprised PBMCs. The chain has TRBV7-9 and TRBJ1-3, with a possible D match to TRBD1 (6 bases). The sequence came from a woman aged 60-75 years in good health and CMV-seropositive. CDR3 residues: CASSPRDTQGNTIYF. CDR3 coding DNA: TGTGCCAGCAGCCCCCGGGACACCCAAGGAAACACCATATATTTT.